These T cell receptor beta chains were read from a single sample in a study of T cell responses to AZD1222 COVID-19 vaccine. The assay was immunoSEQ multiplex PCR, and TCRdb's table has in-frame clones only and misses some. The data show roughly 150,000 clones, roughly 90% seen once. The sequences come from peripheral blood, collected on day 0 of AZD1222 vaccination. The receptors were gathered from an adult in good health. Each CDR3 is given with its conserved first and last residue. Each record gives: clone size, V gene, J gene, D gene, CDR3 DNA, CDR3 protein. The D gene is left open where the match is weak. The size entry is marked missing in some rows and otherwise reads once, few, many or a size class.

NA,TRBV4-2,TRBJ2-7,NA,TGTGCCAGCAGCCAAGATAGGGGTAGCCCCTCCTACGAGCAGTACTTC,CASSQDRGSPSYEQYF
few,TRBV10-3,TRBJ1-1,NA,TGTGCCATTCCTGGTGGACCGAACACTGAAGCTTTCTTT,CAIPGGPNTEAFF
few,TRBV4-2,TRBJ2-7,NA,TGTGCCAGCAGCCAAGACCGGGACAAGTCCTACGAGCAGTACTTC,CASSQDRDKSYEQYF
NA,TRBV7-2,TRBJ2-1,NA,TGTGCCAGCAGCCCGACCTCGGGGGCCGGGTTTTACAATGAGCAGTTCTTC,CASSPTSGAGFYNEQFF
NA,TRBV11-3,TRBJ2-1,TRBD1,TGTGCCAGCAGCCCGGGACAGGCTGGGGGTCCCTACAATGAGCAGTTCTTC,CASSPGQAGGPYNEQFF
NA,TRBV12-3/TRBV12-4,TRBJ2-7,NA,TGTGCCAGCAGCCCACAGGGAGGCGAGCAGTACTTC,CASSPQGGEQYF
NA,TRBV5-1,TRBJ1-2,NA,TGCGCCAGCAGCTTGGATGTCCCGGCTCTGGTATATGGCTACACCTTC,CASSLDVPALVYGYTF
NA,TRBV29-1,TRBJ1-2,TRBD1,TGCAGCGTTGTCTGGACAGGGGACCCTTATGGCTACACCTTC,CSVVWTGDPYGYTF
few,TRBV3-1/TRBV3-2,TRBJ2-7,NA,TGTGCCAGCAGCCCAGGGGTAAGCTACGAGCAGTACTTC,CASSPGVSYEQYF
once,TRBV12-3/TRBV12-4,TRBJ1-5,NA,TGTGCCAGCAGCCCGGTTCGCAATCAGCCCCAGCATTTT,CASSPVRNQPQHF
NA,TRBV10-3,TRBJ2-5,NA,TGTGCCATCAGTGGGGTCGGCCAGGGGAGAGGGGAGACCCAGTACTTC,CAISGVGQGRGETQYF
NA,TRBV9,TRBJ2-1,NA,TGTGCCAGCAGCGTAGGGACAGAAGTTTACAATGAGCAGTTCTTC,CASSVGTEVYNEQFF
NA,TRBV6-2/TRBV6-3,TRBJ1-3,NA,TGTGCCAGCAGTTATATCGGGACGAGGGGAAACACCATATATTTT,CASSYIGTRGNTIYF
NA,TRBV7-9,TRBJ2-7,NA,TGTGCCAGCAGCCCCGCCGCCAGGGGGGACGACGAGCAGTACTTC,CASSPAARGDDEQYF
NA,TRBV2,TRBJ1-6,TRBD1,TGTGCCAGCAGTGAGCAGGGGGGAAAGGATTCACCCCTCCACTTT,CASSEQGGKDSPLHF
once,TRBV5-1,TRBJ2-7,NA,TGCGCCAGCAGCTTTAAGGGATATTACGAGCAGTACTTC,CASSFKGYYEQYF
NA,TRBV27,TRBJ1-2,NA,TGTGCCAGCTCTCATTTTAGGGAAGGGGGGGGCTATGGCTACACCTTC,CASSHFREGGGYGYTF
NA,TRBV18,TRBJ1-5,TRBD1,TGTGCCAGCTCCTTGGACAGGGTGGGAAATCAGCCCCAGCATTTT,CASSLDRVGNQPQHF
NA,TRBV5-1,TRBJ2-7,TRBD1,TGCGCCAGCAGCTCCATACCGGGACAGGGCGGCCACGAGCAGTACTTC,CASSSIPGQGGHEQYF
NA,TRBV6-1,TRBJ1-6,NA,TGTGCCAGCAGTGAAATAGAGAATAATTCACCCCTCCACTTT,CASSEIENNSPLHF
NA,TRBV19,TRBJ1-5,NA,TGTGCCAGTAGTATAGGGCCAGGCGATTTTTATCAGCCCCAGCATTTT,CASSIGPGDFYQPQHF
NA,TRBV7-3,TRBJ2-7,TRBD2,TGTGCCAGCAGCTCGAGCGGGAGAAGCGACGAGCAGTACTTC,CASSSSGRSDEQYF
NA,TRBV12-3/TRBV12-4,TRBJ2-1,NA,TGTGCCAGCATAGAAAGAGGGGGAAGTCAGCAGTTCTTC,CASIERGGSQQFF
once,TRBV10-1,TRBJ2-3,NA,TGCGTTATTTGGCGTACGCAGTATTTT,CVIWRTQYF
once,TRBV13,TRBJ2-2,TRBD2,TGTGCCAGCAGCCCCCTCCGGGCGGGAGTTACCGGGGAGCTGTTTTTT,CASSPLRAGVTGELFF
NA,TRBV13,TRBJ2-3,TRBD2,TGTGCCAGCAGCTTGGGCGGGAGTCCAGATACGCAGTATTTT,CASSLGGSPDTQYF
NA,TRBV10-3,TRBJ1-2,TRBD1,TGTGCCATCAGTGCCCGGGACAGTGGCTACACCTTC,CAISARDSGYTF
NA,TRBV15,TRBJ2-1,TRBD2,TGTGCCACCAGCAGAAATACCGGGACTAGGCATTACAATGAGCAGTTCTTC,CATSRNTGTRHYNEQFF
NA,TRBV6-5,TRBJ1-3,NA,TGTGCCAGCAGTTACCCTGGGGAAATCTCTGGAAACACCATATATTTT,CASSYPGEISGNTIYF
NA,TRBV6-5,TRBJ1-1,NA,TGTGCCAGCATGCCCCTTGGGGGGTCTGCCACTGAAGCTTTCTTT,CASMPLGGSATEAFF
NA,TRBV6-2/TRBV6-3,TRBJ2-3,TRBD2,TGTGCCAGCAGTACGCGGATAGCGGGGGGGCCTCGACAGTCGGTAACAGATACGCAGTATTTT,CASSTRIAGGPRQSVTDTQYF
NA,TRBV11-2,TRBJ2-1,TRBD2,TGTGCCAGCAGGCAACTAGCGGGAGTACACAATGAGCAGTTCTTC,CASRQLAGVHNEQFF
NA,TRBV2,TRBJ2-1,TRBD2,TGTGCCAGCAGTGAAGGGGCTAGCGGGGGGATAAATGAGCAGTTCTTC,CASSEGASGGINEQFF
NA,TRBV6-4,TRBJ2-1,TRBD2,TGTGCCAGCAGTGAATCTAGCGGGGCCTACAATGAGCAGTTCTTC,CASSESSGAYNEQFF
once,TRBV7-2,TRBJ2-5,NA,TGTGCCAGCAGCTTCCACGGCGGGACGGAGACCCAGTACTTC,CASSFHGGTETQYF
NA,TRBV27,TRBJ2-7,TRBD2,TGTGCCAGCAGTCTAGGGCCGGGACTAGCGGGAGGGTACGAGCAGTACTTC,CASSLGPGLAGGYEQYF
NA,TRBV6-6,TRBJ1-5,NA,TGTGCCAGCACCCCAGGGTCCGGCAATCAGCCCCAGCATTTT,CASTPGSGNQPQHF
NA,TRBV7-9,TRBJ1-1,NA,TGTGCCAGCAGCCCCGGTTACGGCACTGAAGCTTTCTTT,CASSPGYGTEAFF
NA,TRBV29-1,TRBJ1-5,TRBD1,TGCAGCGTTGGGGGGGACAGGGCCCAGCCCCAGCATTTT,CSVGGDRAQPQHF
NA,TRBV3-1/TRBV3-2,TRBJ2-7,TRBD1,TGTGCCAGCAGCCAAGCTTTGGGGGACAGAAGGTTC,CASSQALGDRRF
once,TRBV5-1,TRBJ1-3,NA,TGCGCCAGCAGCGGAGGGGCTCCTGGAAACACCATATATTTT,CASSGGAPGNTIYF
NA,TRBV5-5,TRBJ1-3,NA,TGTGCCAGCAGCCCCGGAGATTTTATCACGAGCTCTGGAAACACCATATATTTT,CASSPGDFITSSGNTIYF
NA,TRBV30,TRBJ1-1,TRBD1,TGTGCCTGGGACAGGGCGGTGACTGAAGCTTTCTTT,CAWDRAVTEAFF
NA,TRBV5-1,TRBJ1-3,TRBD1,TGCGCCAGCAGCGAATCGACAGGGCACACCATATATTTT,CASSESTGHTIYF
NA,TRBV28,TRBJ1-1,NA,TGTGCCAGCAGTTTAGGGGGGAACACTGAAGCTTTCTTT,CASSLGGNTEAFF
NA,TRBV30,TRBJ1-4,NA,TGTGCCTGGAGCAGGCCGGGACGGTTGAATGAAAAACTGTTTTTT,CAWSRPGRLNEKLFF
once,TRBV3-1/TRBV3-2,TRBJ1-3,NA,TGTGCCAGCAGCCAAGATCGAACCGGACAGGGAAACACCATATATTTT,CASSQDRTGQGNTIYF
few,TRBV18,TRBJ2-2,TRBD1,TGTGCCAGCTCACCGGGACAGGGAACCACCGGGGAGCTGTTTTTT,CASSPGQGTTGELFF
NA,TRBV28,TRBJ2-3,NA,TGTGCCAGCAGTTCCCACAGGATCCCGGATACGCAGTATTTT,CASSSHRIPDTQYF